These 29 T cell receptor beta chains originate from one sample sequenced in a study of blood T cell repertoires in COVID-19. The repertoire was sequenced with immunoSEQ multiplex PCR; TCRdb's copy has only in-frame clones and lacks some. The sample consists of 50,000 to 65,000 clones, 84% of them appearing once. Sequencing was carried out using peripheral blood. Receptors were obtained from a man between 60 and 75 years old with COVID-19, enrolled during active disease.

This clone was recorded only once. V and J are TRBV2 and TRBJ1-1; weak D call: TRBD1 (6 bases). The germline V and J ends were trimmed by 7 bases and 3 bases, with 18 bases remaining between them. CDR3 length: 15 residues. Per germline, CDR1 SNHLY and CDR2 FYNNEI. The CDR3 bases are TGTGCCAGCACCATCAGGGGAGGGGTTGACACTGAAGCTTTCTTT. Translated, it gives CASTIRGGVDTEAFF. The whole variable domain, filled in from reference TRBV2 and TRBJ1-1, reads EPEVTQTPSHQVTQMGQEVILRCVPISNHLYFYWYRQILGQKVEFLVSFYNNEISEKSEIFDDQFSVERPDGSNFTLKIRSTKLEDSAMYFCASTIRGGVDTEAFFGQGTRLTVV.

The CDR3 reads CSVIFYGSGTSTDTQYF. Written as DNA, the CDR3 is TGCAGCGTTATTTTTTATGGTAGCGGGACTAGCACAGATACGCAGTATTTT. V is TRBV29-1 and J is TRBJ2-3; 8 bases align to TRBD2. Per germline, CDR1 SQVTM and CDR2 ANQGSEA. V dropped 5 bases and J dropped 0; count of bases not matched to a gene: 13. The CDR3 loop spans 17 amino acids.

This clone was seen once. This chain links TRBV5-1 with TRBJ1-3, with D possibly being TRBD1 (5 bases). V was trimmed by 5 bases and J by 2 bases, leaving 8 bases between them. CDR3 length: 13 residues. Germline values: CDR1 SGHRS, CDR2 YFSETQ. The CDR3 nucleotides read TGCGCCAGCAGGGTAGGGGCTGGAAACACCATATATTTT. Translating it yields CASRVGAGNTIYF.

The chain joins TRBV11-2 to TRBJ1-2; D gene ambiguous. Trimming cost V 0 bases and J 8 bases, with 10 bases left between them. The CDR3 sequence is 13 residues long. In germline, CDR1 is SGHAT, CDR2 FQNNGV. CDR3 sequence (DNA): TGTGCCAGCAGCTTAGAATCATTCGAGGGCTACACCTTC. Amino acid sequence: CASSLESFEGYTF.

The chain joins TRBV4-1 to TRBJ2-3; 10 bases map to TRBD2. Germline values: CDR1 MGHRA, CDR2 YSYEKL. This CDR3 is 15 amino acids long. Unmatched junction bases numbered 6, after V lost 7 bases and J lost 2 bases. This chain's CDR3 is CASKLAGKVTDTQYF. For the CDR3, the DNA is TGCGCCAGCAAACTAGCGGGAAAGGTCACAGATACGCAGTATTTT.

The CDR3 sequence: CASSLNPQGFGNGYTF. The CDR3 DNA sequence: TGTGCCAGCAGTTTAAACCCACAGGGATTCGGTAATGGCTACACCTTC. The chain recombines TRBV27 with TRBJ1-2; possibly TRBD1 for D (6 bases). V was clipped by 2 bases and J by 6 bases, with 19 bases between them. Germline CDR1 MNHEY, CDR2 SMNVEV (reference sequence). The CDR3 extends over 16 amino acids.

The rearrangement links TRBV6-5 to TRBJ1-1, with D maybe TRBD1 (6 bases). The CDR3 loop spans 16 amino acids. Between the trimmed V and J ends, which lost 2 bases and 5 bases, there was a span of 18 bases. Germline V CDR1 and CDR2: MNHEY, SVGAGI. CDR3 bases: TGTGCCAGCAGTTACGGTATGTCCCTGAGGGGGACTGAAGCTTTCTTT. Protein sequence: CASSYGMSLRGTEAFF.

The chain has TRBV5-1 and TRBJ1-2; D perhaps matches TRBD1 (6 bases). Trimming stripped 4 bases from V and 8 bases from J, with 18 bases between. Germline V gene data show CDR1 as SGHRS and CDR2 as YFSETQ. This CDR3 contains 14 residues. As DNA, the CDR3 is TGCGCCAGCAGCCTTTCCCAGGGGACGGGGGGCTACACCTTC. This gives the protein CASSLSQGTGGYTF.

The chain employs TRBV4-1 and TRBJ2-1; TRBD2 agrees at 7 bases. The trim removed 3 bases at V and 7 bases at J, leaving 15 bases unmatched. The CDR3 contains 17 residues. Germline V lookup: CDR1 MGHRA, CDR2 YSYEKL. CDR3 residues: CASSHLPPAGVGNEQFF. DNA for the CDR3: TGCGCCAGCAGCCACTTACCCCCGGCGGGGGTAGGAAATGAGCAGTTCTTC.

This clone has a single count. The rearrangement links TRBV5-1 to TRBJ1-1, with 11 nucleotides matching TRBD1. CDR1 is SGHRS, CDR2 YFSETQ, per germline. CDR3 length: 15 residues. V shed 4 bases, J shed 4 bases, and the junction held 6 bases outside the gene matches. CDR3 amino acids: CASSAVGTGGTEAFF. Written as DNA, the CDR3 is TGCGCCAGCAGCGCCGTCGGGACAGGGGGCACTGAAGCTTTCTTT.

This chain joins TRBV24-1 and TRBJ2-1; possible D gene TRBD2, 6 bases. This CDR3 is built from 16 residues. Trimming shortened V by 7 bases and J by 8 bases, and 23 bases separated the two germline ends. Germline V lookup: CDR1 KGHDR, CDR2 SFDVKD. The DNA for the CDR3 is TGTGCCACCAGCATGTGGGAGGCGGAAGAGGACGATGAGCAGTTCTTC. Translated, it gives CATSMWEAEEDDEQFF.

This chain joins TRBV24-1 and TRBJ2-7, with D maybe TRBD2 (6 bases). Looked up from germline, CDR1 is KGHDR and CDR2 is SFDVKD. V gave up 2 bases and J gave up 5 bases, with 18 bases separating them. The CDR3 runs to 16 residues. CDR3 region: CATSDSGGRGWNEQYF. The CDR3 DNA is TGTGCCACCAGTGATTCCGGGGGAAGGGGTTGGAACGAGCAGTACTTC.

V is TRBV11-2 and J is TRBJ1-2; D remains ambiguous. The ends were cut back, 1 base at V and 4 bases at J, with 7 bases in the middle. CDR1 is SGHAT and CDR2 is FQNNGV in the germline V gene. This CDR3 has 13 residues. The CDR3 protein is CASSLGGFYGYTF. CDR3 nucleotide sequence: TGTGCCAGCAGCTTAGGAGGGTTCTATGGCTACACCTTC. The full variable domain, completed using reference TRBV11-2 and TRBJ1-2, is EAGVAQSPRYKIIEKRQSVAFWCNPISGHATLYWYQQILGQGPKLLIQFQNNGVVDDSQLPKDRFSAERLKGVDSTLKIQPAKLEDSAVYLCASSLGGFYGYTFGSGTRLTVV.

The gene calls are TRBV30 and TRBJ1-5; tentatively, D is TRBD1 (6 bases). Trimming stripped 3 bases from V and 9 bases from J, with 15 bases between. The CDR3 is 13 amino acids. The germline V gene encodes CDR1 GTSNPN and CDR2 SVGIG (reference sequence). As DNA, the CDR3 is TGTGCCTGGAGGCTCAGGGAGGGGGGGCCCCAGCATTTT. Protein product: CAWRLREGGPQHF.

This clone appeared a single time. This chain connects TRBV30 to TRBJ2-2, with a weak D call TRBD2 (6 bases). In germline, CDR1 is GTSNPN, CDR2 SVGIG (reference sequence). The CDR3 is 15 amino acids. V lost 5 bases and J lost 4, with 17 bases in between. CDR3 nucleotide sequence: TGTGCCTGGGGGGCGGCGGGAAGGGGCACCGGGGAGCTGTTTTTT. This gives the protein CAWGAAGRGTGELFF. The whole variable domain, remainder taken from reference TRBV30 and TRBJ2-2, is SQTIHQWPATLVQPVGSPLSLECTVEGTSNPNLYWYRQAAGRGLQLLFYSVGIGQISSEVPQNLSASRPQDRQFILSSKKLLLSDSGFYLCAWGAAGRGTGELFFGEGSRLTVL.

The CDR3 sequence: CASSWTGRGGYTF. CDR3 DNA: TGTGCCAGCAGTTGGACAGGGAGGGGTGGCTACACCTTC. V usage is TRBV6-5 and J usage is TRBJ1-2; TRBD1 matches 8 bases. V was pared by 4 bases and J by 7 bases, with 5 bases of the junction left unmatched. Germline CDR1 is MNHEY and CDR2 is SVGAGI. The CDR3 loop spans 13 amino acids.

V gene TRBV21-1 combines with J gene TRBJ2-3; the D call in the table, TRBD1, was not verified against the DNA. TRBV21-1 constitutes a pseudogene. This CDR3 contains 15 residues. The CDR3 region is CASTSQTGPTDTQYF. Here the CDR3 DNA reads TGTGCCAGCACCTCCCAGACAGGGCCCACAGATACGCAGTATTTT.

V is TRBV5-1 and J is TRBJ2-1; D gene ambiguous. Germline CDR1 and CDR2: SGHRS and YFSETQ. The CDR3 has 14 amino acids. Trimming took off 4 bases at V and 6 bases at J, with 14 bases between the two ends. The CDR3 nucleotides read TGCGCCAGCAGCCTGACGGCAGCGCCCAATGAGCAGTTCTTC. This translates into CASSLTAAPNEQFF.

The gene calls are TRBV6-5 and TRBJ2-7; D is unresolved. CDR1 and CDR2 (germline): MNHEY, SVGAGI. The CDR3 extends over 14 amino acids. Trimming left V 5 bases short and J 5 bases short, with 16 bases between. CDR3 protein: CASSLTDALDEQYF. Written as DNA, the CDR3 is TGTGCCAGCAGTCTTACAGACGCTTTAGACGAGCAGTACTTC.

This chain joins TRBV6-6 and TRBJ1-2; 10 bases fit TRBD1. This CDR3 comprises 15 residues. The germline CDR1 and CDR2 sequences are MNHNY and SVGAGI (reference sequence). The trim removed 2 bases at V and 8 bases at J, leaving 8 bases unmatched. The CDR3 DNA reads as TGTGCCAGCAGTTACATCGGGGGGACAGGGGAAGGCTACACCTTC. Its translation: CASSYIGGTGEGYTF.

V is TRBV6-2 or TRBV6-3 and J is TRBJ2-3; D not certain. The V and J ends lost 2 bases and 0 bases respectively, with 9 bases between them. Germline loops: CDR1 MNHEY, CDR2 SVGEGT. This CDR3 has 15 amino acids. DNA for the CDR3: TGTGCCAGCAGTTACCTCCAACTAAGCACAGATACGCAGTATTTT. Translated, it gives CASSYLQLSTDTQYF.

This clone was seen only a few times. V is TRBV6-5 and J is TRBJ2-2; a possible D gene is TRBD1 (7 bases). The germline V gene has CDR1 MNHEY and CDR2 SVGAGI. Trimming took 4 bases from V and 5 from J, leaving 17 bases between them. This CDR3 contains 16 residues. In DNA, the CDR3 is TGTGCCAGCAGTTGGGCGCAGGGGGGTAATACCGGGGAGCTGTTTTTT. Its protein product is CASSWAQGGNTGELFF.

The V call is TRBV7-9, the J call TRBJ2-1; TRBD2 matches 11 bases. Unmatched junction bases numbered 7, after V lost 5 bases and J lost 4 bases. This CDR3 has 16 residues. The germline V gene has CDR1 SEHNR and CDR2 FQNEAQ (reference sequence). CDR3 DNA sequence: TGTGCCAGCAGCCCGCTAGCGGGAGGACAATACAATGAGCAGTTCTTC. Translated: CASSPLAGGQYNEQFF.

The chain carries TRBV18 and TRBJ1-1, with a weak D call TRBD1 (6 bases). Germline CDR1 reads KGHSH; CDR2 reads LQKENI. Trimming left V 6 bases short and J 1 base short, with 15 bases between. The CDR3 is 15 residues long. The CDR3 spells CASSPGQTGNTEAFF. CDR3 bases: TGTGCCAGCTCGCCCGGACAGACGGGGAACACTGAAGCTTTCTTT.

The genes are TRBV5-1 and TRBJ2-5, with D possibly TRBD1 on 7 matching bases. The V gene's germline CDR1 is SGHRS and CDR2 YFSETQ. This CDR3 region has 15 residues. V was shortened by 5 bases and J by 4 bases, with 18 bases between the two germline ends. The CDR3 region has the DNA TGCGCCAGCAGAATCAATTCAGGGGGAGGAGAGACCCAGTACTTC. The encoded protein is CASRINSGGGETQYF.

This chain uses TRBV11-3 with TRBJ2-1; 12 positions agree with TRBD2. Germline V CDR1 and CDR2: SGHNT, YENEEA. The V and J ends lost 2 bases and 2 bases, in that order; junction bases with no gene match: 13. The CDR3 loop spans 20 amino acids. CDR3 sequence reads: CASSLNNKLGLAGTYNEQFF. The CDR3 DNA follows: TGTGCCAGCAGCTTAAATAACAAGCTCGGACTAGCGGGAACCTACAATGAGCAGTTCTTC.

The CDR3 here is CASSPYPGTQDEAFF. The CDR3 nucleotides are TGTGCCAGCAGCCCTTACCCCGGGACACAAGATGAAGCTTTCTTT. This rearrangement joins TRBV3-1 (or the pseudogene TRBV3-2) to TRBJ1-1; tentatively, D is TRBD1 (6 bases). Germline V CDR1 and CDR2: LGHDT, YNNKEL (reference sequence). The CDR3 has 15 amino acids. Trimming pared 4 bases from V and 7 bases from J, leaving 19 bases between.

This chain links TRBV24-1 with TRBJ1-1; the D is unclear. Germline CDR1 KGHDR, CDR2 SFDVKD. The germline V and J ends were trimmed by 6 bases and 0 bases, with 10 bases remaining between them. The CDR3 is made up of 14 amino acids. CDR3 sequence (DNA): TGTGCCACCAGTCAAGACAACATGAACACTGAAGCTTTCTTT. It yields the protein CATSQDNMNTEAFF.

Remarks on this clone: Distinct nucleotide sequences in the sample also encode this CDR3. The CDR3 DNA reads as TGTGCCTGGAGTGTGACAGGGGATCAGCCCCAGCATTTT. Translating gives CAWSVTGDQPQHF. The rearrangement uses TRBV30 and TRBJ1-5; 8 bases fit TRBD1. The germline V gene encodes CDR1 GTSNPN and CDR2 SVGIG (reference sequence). The CDR3 runs 13 residues. Germline trimming cut 0 bases from V and 5 bases from J; bases unmatched to any gene: 0.